These 24 T cell receptor beta chains were sequenced from one sample in a study of CXCR3-negative and CXCR3-positive naive CD8 T cells. These receptors lack a known antigen. Study observations and caveats: In CXCR3-positive naive cells, the TRB CDR3s were more hydrophobic than in CXCR3-negative naive cells.

5' RACE with UMI labels generated the TRB cDNA libraries. TCRdb reworked the 5' RACE reads into one entry per CDR3 protein, no DNA. This sample's table reports roughly 7,300 distinct CDR3 sequences. Material for sequencing was naive CXCR3+ CD8+ T cells from blood. The sample's subset: CD45RO-CCR7+CD27+CD95- naive CD8+ T cells expressing CXCR3 (TNR3+). These receptors were taken from a human donor in good health. Some clones in this sample may be carry-over from other donors' samples.

CDR3 protein: CASTGTGDYEQYF. V and J are TRBV7-9 and TRBJ2-7; the D call from TCRdb, TRBD1, cannot be confirmed without DNA. The CDR3 extends over 13 amino acids. CDR1 and CDR2 from the germline V gene are SEHNR and FQNEAQ (reference sequence).

This clonotype counts as medium-sized by frequency. This sequence joins TRBV12-3 or TRBV12-4 and TRBJ2-2; with no DNA, the TCRdb D assignment of TRBD1 cannot be verified. This CDR3 comprises 14 residues. The CDR3 protein is CASRDSPNTGELFF.

This rearrangement joins TRBV7-3 to TRBJ2-1; no DNA is available, so the TRBD2 call from TCRdb remains unchecked. This CDR3 spans 15 amino acids. The V gene's germline CDR1 is SGHTA and CDR2 FQGTGA. The CDR3 region is CASSPQRAPLDEQFF.

The chain's CDR3 is CSAHFRDRGNEKLFF. The V call is TRBV20-1, the J call TRBJ1-4; the TCRdb D gene call, TRBD1, has no DNA to confirm it. Germline lookup yields CDR1 DFQATT and CDR2 SNEGSKA (reference sequence). CDR3 length equals 15 residues.

The chain recombines TRBV29-1 with TRBJ2-3; TCRdb calls TRBD1, which cannot be checked without DNA. Germline V gene sequence: CDR1 SQVTM, CDR2 ANQGSEA. The CDR3 sequence is 15 residues long. The CDR3: CSVQDQGATTDTQYF.

The V gene is TRBV6-6, the J gene TRBJ2-5; TCRdb's assignment of TRBD1 cannot be checked, as there is no DNA. The CDR3 loop spans 13 amino acids. Germline-derived CDR1 and CDR2 are MNHNY and SVGAGI (reference sequence). CDR3: CASSGTRQETQYF.

The J gene is TRBJ2-1, the V gene TRBV5-4; as DNA is missing, the TRBD1 call by TCRdb cannot be tested. CDR1 is SGHNT and CDR2 is YYREEE in the germline V gene (reference sequence). The CDR3 loop spans 17 amino acids. CDR3 in amino acids: CASSSTGTGLSYNEQFF.

According to its frequency, this clonotype is medium-sized. V usage is TRBV13 and J usage is TRBJ1-4; the D call from TCRdb, TRBD1, cannot be confirmed without DNA. CDR1 and CDR2 from the germline V gene are PRHDT and FYEKMQ (reference sequence). The CDR3 is 13 amino acids. The CDR3 region is CASRDSLNEKLFF.

J is TRBJ2-4 and V is TRBV3-1; TCRdb gives TRBD1 as the D gene, but with no DNA this cannot be confirmed. This CDR3 has 16 amino acids. Germline V gene lookup returns CDR1 LGHDT and CDR2 YNNKEL (reference sequence). The CDR3 reads CASSQDWGGAKNIQYF.

V is TRBV7-6 and J is TRBJ2-3; with no DNA, the TCRdb D assignment of TRBD2 cannot be verified. In germline, CDR1 is SGHVS, CDR2 FNYEAQ. The CDR3 runs to 16 residues. This CDR3 reads CASSPATSGGSDTQYF.

This clonotype is medium-sized by frequency. This sequence joins TRBV29-1 and TRBJ1-1; the D gene TCRdb calls, TRBD1, cannot be checked with no DNA. CDR1 SQVTM and CDR2 ANQGSEA come from the germline V gene. This CDR3 comprises 14 residues. CDR3: CSIAGTGANTEAFF.

Considering frequency, this clonotype is medium-sized. The CDR3 loop reads CASSLSIDPYEQYF. This rearrangement joins TRBV7-8 to TRBJ2-7. Germline V gene lookup returns CDR1 SGHVS and CDR2 FQNEAQ. The CDR3 spans 14 residues.

The chain couples TRBV5-1 to TRBJ1-1. The CDR3 length is 16 residues. In germline, CDR1 is SGHRS, CDR2 YFSETQ. The CDR3 reads CASSPWGGEMNTEAFF.

The chain employs TRBV29-1 and TRBJ2-7; without DNA, the TCRdb call of TRBD2 cannot be checked. CDR1 is SQVTM, CDR2 ANQGSEA, per germline. The CDR3 is 14 amino acids. Here the CDR3 reads CSVDSGGSSYEQYF.

The rearrangement links TRBV19 to TRBJ2-2. CDR1 and CDR2 from the germline V gene are LNHDA and SQIVND (reference sequence). The length of the CDR3 is 14 residues. The CDR3 is CASSIVGSSGELFF.

This clonotype is labeled medium-sized based on frequency. J is TRBJ1-1 and V is TRBV7-9. The length of the CDR3 is 11 residues. Germline CDR1 reads SEHNR; CDR2 reads FQNEAQ (reference sequence). This CDR3 is CASSLAPAAFF. Drawing the rest from reference TRBV7-9 and TRBJ1-1, the complete variable domain is DTGVSQNPRHKITKRGQNVTFRCDPISEHNRLYWYRQTLGQGPEFLTYFQNEAQLEKSRLLSDRFSAERPKGSFSTLEIQRTEQGDSAMYLCASSLAPAAFFGQGTRLTVV.

The genes are TRBV2 and TRBJ1-2. There are 11 residues in the CDR3. CDR1 and CDR2 from the germline V gene are SNHLY and FYNNEI. The CDR3 loop reads CATTDNYGYTF. Full variable domain (outside the CDR3, taken from reference TRBV2 and TRBJ1-2): EPEVTQTPSHQVTQMGQEVILRCVPISNHLYFYWYRQILGQKVEFLVSFYNNEISEKSEIFDDQFSVERPDGSNFTLKIRSTKLEDSAMYFCATTDNYGYTFGSGTRLTVV.

This clonotype is labeled medium-sized (0.01 to 0.1%) based on frequency. This sequence joins TRBV29-1 and TRBJ2-1; as DNA is missing, the TRBD2 call by TCRdb cannot be tested. The CDR3 is 14 amino acids. Germline V gene lookup returns CDR1 SQVTM and CDR2 ANQGSEA. The CDR3 loop reads CSVEGGLAYNEQFF.

The chain is built from TRBV11-2 and TRBJ1-1. CDR3 length equals 15 residues. Per the germline V gene, CDR1 is SGHAT and CDR2 is FQNNGV. The CDR3 reads CASSLVVVGNTEAFF.

The CDR3 spells CSAGLAGVGYEQYF. This rearrangement joins TRBV29-1 to TRBJ2-7; TCRdb gives TRBD2 as the D gene, but with no DNA this cannot be confirmed. CDR1 and CDR2 (germline): SQVTM, ANQGSEA. The CDR3 contains 14 residues.

This clonotype is identified as medium-sized from frequency. V usage is TRBV7-3 and J usage is TRBJ2-2; the D call from TCRdb, TRBD2, cannot be confirmed without DNA. The CDR3 has 16 amino acids. Germline assignment: CDR1 SGHTA and CDR2 FQGTGA. This chain's CDR3 is CASSSPGLAGGRELFF.

In terms of frequency, this clonotype is medium-sized. The chain has TRBV19 and TRBJ2-7; lacking DNA, the TRBD1 call made by TCRdb goes unchecked. CDR1 is LNHDA and CDR2 is SQIVND in the germline V gene (reference sequence). This CDR3 has 15 amino acids. CDR3: CASSIPGTGFYEQYF.

This clonotype counts as medium-sized by frequency. The chain carries TRBV5-1 and TRBJ2-7. Per germline, CDR1 SGHRS and CDR2 YFSETQ. The CDR3 is 12 residues long. The CDR3 region is CASSWDAYEQYF.

Its frequency marks this clonotype as medium-sized. V and J are TRBV12-5 and TRBJ2-7; no DNA is available, so the TRBD1 call from TCRdb remains unchecked. This CDR3 is 13 amino acids long. Germline CDR1 LGHNT, CDR2 FRNRAP. CDR3 sequence: CASGRGQGSEQYF.